This TCR beta chain was observed in a study of technical replicates of blood from several donors. With V trimmed by 3 bases and J by 0 bases, 5 bases remained unmatched. CDR3 length: 16 residues. The germline V gene has CDR1 WNHNN and CDR2 SYGVQD (reference sequence). Method: immunoSEQ multiplex PCR; TCRdb's copy keeps in-frame clones and lacks some. The table includes about 73,000 clones, roughly 93% detected once. Sequencing input: T cells isolated from PBMCs. This TCR came from a human donor in good health. The chain joins TRBV10-1 to TRBJ2-1, with 7 positions matching TRBD2. This chain's CDR3 is CASSDTSAGSYNEQFF. CDR3 nucleotides: TGCGCCAGCAGTGATACTAGCGCGGGCTCCTACAATGAGCAGTTCTTC.